This T cell receptor (beta chain) was captured in a study of T-cell reconstitution after alpha-beta-depleted transplantation in children. This clonotype was picked up many times. The CDR3 sequence is 11 residues long. Germline V gene lookup returns CDR1 SQVTM and CDR2 ANQGSEA. Preparing the TCRbeta library involved the use of unique molecular identifiers. TCRdb reanalysed the PCR reads using MiXCR and keeps one entry per CDR3 protein. The data contain roughly 590,000 distinct CDR3 sequences, around 16% of them singletons. The J gene is TRBJ1-6, the V gene TRBV29-1; a weak D match, TRBD1 (5 bases). This clonotype was sampled from a human donor who donated a stem cell graft to a child with acute myeloid leukemia. Sample: PBMCs from the stem cell graft donor, taken from the stem cell graft. The CDR3 DNA sequence: TGCAGTCGACAGATCGGTTCACCCCTCCACTTT. Its protein product is CSRQIGSPLHF.